This paragraph covers one T cell receptor (beta chain) sequence. The PCR ran on 60 Vbeta and 13 Jbeta primers. The repertoire was sequenced with immunoSEQ multiplex PCR; TCRdb's copy has only in-frame clones and lacks some. Of about 130,000 clones in the sample, 83% were seen once. The CDR3 loop spans 15 amino acids. Trimming removed 0 bases from V and 6 bases from J, with 14 bases in between. Germline values: CDR1 ENHRY, CDR2 SYGVKD. This record belongs to a study of cytomegalovirus exposure and HLA in healthy donors. The sample taken for sequencing was PBMCs. J is TRBJ1-1 and V is TRBV10-3; a weak D match, TRBD1 (6 bases). The receptor's source is a girl aged 2 to 10 in good health and CMV-seronegative. CDR3 in amino acids: CAISESDSRGAEAFF. CDR3 sequence (DNA): TGTGCCATCAGTGAGTCGGACAGTCGAGGGGCTGAAGCTTTCTTT.